This entry is about one TCR beta chain. As yet, its antigen is unknown. Germline CDR1 reads SGHRS; CDR2 reads YFSETQ. The CDR3 spans 16 residues. V lost 4 bases, J lost 4 bases, and 20 bases lay in between. This sample is part of a study of shared clonotypes between healthy human individuals. In the study overall: Ranging from 18 to 49 in age, donors were a couple of women and a few men.

Sequencing was performed with immunoSEQ multiplex PCR; in TCRdb, only in-frame clones are kept and a portion is missing. The table lists approximately 1.4 million clones, approximately 98% of them singletons. Points from the study as a whole: Non-shared clonotypes had lower generation probabilities than those shared by all four donors.

The material sequenced was naive CD4+ T cells sorted from blood. Subset given: CD45RA+ positively selected. The chain is built from TRBV5-1 and TRBJ1-1; D is unclear. The TCR comes from a man aged 30 to 39 in good health. CDR3 residues: CASSTEVIGGSTEAFF. The CDR3 DNA reads TGCGCCAGCAGCACGGAGGTAATAGGAGGGAGCACTGAAGCTTTCTTT.